This entry features one T cell receptor beta chain sequence. The data originate from a study of T cell responses to AZD1222 COVID-19 vaccine. This CDR3 is built from 14 residues. The junction had 7 bases not matched to a gene; V was cut back by 7 bases and J by 2 bases. Per the germline V gene, CDR1 is MDHEN and CDR2 is SYDVKM. This table comes from immunoSEQ multiplex PCR, and its TCRdb copy is limited to in-frame clones, with some not included. This sample yields tens of thousands of clones, of which approximately 88% are seen a single time; under 3.5% belongs to the top ten. This sequence was found in an adult who received the AZD1222 COVID-19 vaccine. The chain joins TRBV28 to TRBJ2-5, with TRBD2 identical over 7 bases. The input for sequencing was peripheral blood, taken 28 days after the second AZD1222 dose. CDR3 DNA: TGTGCCAGCACCCCCTGGGGGGGGCAAGAGACCCAGTACTTC. It encodes CASTPWGGQETQYF. The complete variable domain, with remaining parts taken from reference TRBV28 and TRBJ2-5, reads DVKVTQSSRYLVKRTGEKVFLECVQDMDHENMFWYRQDPGLGLRLIYFSYDVKMKEKGDIPEGYSVSREKKERFSLILESASTNQTSMYLCASTPWGGQETQYFGPGTRLLVL.